Below, 15 T cell receptor beta chains from the same sample are listed, as sequenced in a study of shared clonotypes between healthy human individuals. Measured with immunoSEQ multiplex PCR; TCRdb has only the in-frame clones, and not every one. The sample contains more than 1 million clones, about four fifths of which appear only once. Sequencing was done on a sample of memory CD4+ T cells from PBMCs. As to subset: CD45RA-negative fraction. Receptors were obtained from a man aged 18 to 30 in good health. Some clones in this sample may be carry-over from other donors' samples.

V and J are TRBV28 and TRBJ2-2; TRBD2 aligns across 12 bases. The germline CDR1 and CDR2 sequences are MDHEN and SYDVKM. CDR3 length equals 19 residues. J was trimmed by 1 base and V by 6 bases; bases with no gene match: 12. CDR3 bases: TGTGCCAGCAGCCTCTGGCGTCTAGCGGGAGGGAAGAACACCGGGGAGCTGTTTTTT. Its protein product is CASSLWRLAGGKNTGELFF.

CDR3 sequence (DNA): TGTGCCAGCAGTCCCGGACCGTACAATGAGCAGTTCTTC. Protein product: CASSPGPYNEQFF. The rearrangement links TRBV6-5 to TRBJ2-1; D call uncertain. The CDR3 runs 13 residues. V lost 5 bases to trimming and J lost 4 bases, with 9 bases between them. From germline, CDR1 is MNHEY and CDR2 SVGAGI.

The chain has TRBV19 and TRBJ1-5; D gene unclear. V lost 2 bases to trimming and J lost 4 bases, with 6 bases between them. Germline CDR1 LNHDA, CDR2 SQIVND (reference sequence). The CDR3 is 13 residues long. In DNA, the CDR3 is TGTGCCAGTAGTATAACACGGAATCAGCCCCAGCATTTT. Its translation: CASSITRNQPQHF. The whole variable domain, remainder taken from reference TRBV19 and TRBJ1-5, is DGGITQSPKYLFRKEGQNVTLSCEQNLNHDAMYWYRQDPGQGLRLIYYSQIVNDFQKGDIAEGYSVSREKKESFPLTVTSAQKNPTAFYLCASSITRNQPQHFGDGTRLSIL.

CDR3 nucleotide sequence: TGCGCCAGCAGCCAAGCCTCGGGACAGGGGAGGACCTACGAGCAGTACTTC. Translation gives CASSQASGQGRTYEQYF. The genes are TRBV4-1 and TRBJ2-7, with 10 bases matching TRBD1. There are 17 residues in the CDR3. The V gene end was trimmed by 1 base and the J gene end by 2 bases; junction bases not matched to a gene: 8. Germline values: CDR1 MGHRA, CDR2 YSYEKL.

The gene calls are TRBV4-2 and TRBJ2-6, with 8 nucleotides matching TRBD1. This CDR3 contains 19 residues. The J segment lost 0 bases and the V segment lost 4 bases, leaving 11 bases of the junction unmatched. Germline CDR1 and CDR2: LGHNA and YNFKEQ. The CDR3 nucleotides are TGTGCCAGCAGCCTTTCAGACAGGGGAACAGACTCTGGGGCCAACGTCCTGACTTTC. It yields the protein CASSLSDRGTDSGANVLTF.

The V call is TRBV9, the J call TRBJ2-1, with 9 bases aligning to TRBD2. Germline V gene sequence: CDR1 SGDLS, CDR2 YYNGEE. The CDR3 contains 15 residues. With 3 bases clipped from V and 7 bases from J, the junction kept 8 bases outside the gene matches. DNA for the CDR3: TGTGCCAGCAGCGCCAGACTAGCGGAGGGAAATGAGCAGTTCTTC. Translated, it gives CASSARLAEGNEQFF. Variable domain in full (rest from reference TRBV9 and TRBJ2-1): DSGVTQTPKHLITATGQRVTLRCSPRSGDLSVYWYQQSLDQGLQFLIQYYNGEERAKGNILERFSAQQFPDLHSELNLSSLELGDSALYFCASSARLAEGNEQFFGPGTRLTVL.

The CDR3 region has the DNA TGCGCCAGCAGCCAAGATAGTTCGGGGACAGCTACTTACGAGCAGTACTTC. Translating it yields CASSQDSSGTATYEQYF. The chain couples TRBV4-1 to TRBJ2-5; TRBD1 aligns across 7 bases. The J call is uncertain, as TRBJ2-7 better fits the DNA end. CDR3 size: 17 residues. Germline V gives CDR1 MGHRA, CDR2 YSYEKL.

To note about this clone: The sample holds other DNA sequences that translate to the same CDR3. The V call is TRBV5-1, the J call TRBJ2-7; D ambiguous. This CDR3 is built from 12 residues. CDR1 is SGHRS, CDR2 YFSETQ, per germline. V lost 5 bases and J 4 bases, leaving 10 bases between the germline ends. CDR3: CASRVYPYEQYF. In nucleotides, the CDR3 is TGCGCCAGCAGAGTGTACCCATACGAGCAGTACTTC.

V and J are TRBV19 and TRBJ1-2, with D hard to call. Trimming left V 5 bases short and J 8 bases short, with 12 bases between. This CDR3 comprises 12 residues. Germline V gives CDR1 LNHDA, CDR2 SQIVND (reference sequence). CDR3 amino acids: CASSARWGGYTF. The CDR3 coding sequence is TGTGCCAGTAGTGCGAGGTGGGGAGGCTACACCTTC.

The V gene is TRBV11-2, the J gene TRBJ1-5, with D perhaps TRBD1 (6 bases). Germline CDR1 and CDR2: SGHAT and FQNNGV. This CDR3 is 15 amino acids long. Trimming removed 5 bases at V and 2 bases at J, with 13 bases between. CDR3 nucleotide sequence: TGTGCCAGCAGCCCTACAGGGTTCGGCAATCAGCCCCAGCATTTT. Translated: CASSPTGFGNQPQHF.

The chain links TRBV4-1 to TRBJ2-2, with D perhaps given as TRBD1 or TRBD2 (6 bases each). Germline V CDR1 and CDR2: MGHRA, YSYEKL. The CDR3 is 15 residues long. V lost 3 bases and J lost 3, with 11 bases in between. The CDR3 DNA follows: TGCGCCAGCAGCCAGGGGGGCGGGTACACCGGGGAGCTGTTTTTT. This sequence encodes CASSQGGGYTGELFF.

This rearrangement joins TRBV28 to TRBJ1-2; 8 nucleotides line up with TRBD1. The CDR3 is 12 residues long. Germline CDR1 is MDHEN and CDR2 is SYDVKM. V shed 7 bases and J 12 bases; nucleotides not matched to a gene: 10. CDR3 DNA sequence: TGTGCCAGCACTACGGGACAGGCCCTAGACACCTTC. It codes for CASTTGQALDTF.

The CDR3 coding sequence is TGTGCCAGCAGCTTAGGTCCAGGGATCACAGATACGCAGTATTTT. It encodes CASSLGPGITDTQYF. The V call is TRBV7-9, the J call TRBJ2-3; D possibly corresponds to TRBD1 (5 bases). The V gene lost 1 base and the J gene lost 2 bases, with 10 bases spanning the gap. The germline V gene has CDR1 SEHNR and CDR2 FQNEAQ (reference sequence). The length of the CDR3 is 15 residues.

J is TRBJ1-1 and V is TRBV10-3, with 10 bases lining up with TRBD1. CDR1 and CDR2 (germline): ENHRY, SYGVKD. V dropped 10 bases and J dropped 6; count of bases not matched to a gene: 8. The CDR3 totals 13 residues. As DNA, the CDR3 is TGTGCCACCGGGGGGACAGGGGAACCTGAAGCTTTCTTT. Protein sequence: CATGGTGEPEAFF.

The rearrangement links TRBV15 to TRBJ2-5; D not certain. CDR3 length equals 13 residues. With 8 bases removed from V and 7 bases from J, the gap between germline ends came to 17 bases. Germline V gene sequence: CDR1 LNHNV, CDR2 YYDKDF (reference sequence). CDR3: CATGQDLFGTQYF. In DNA form, the CDR3 reads TGTGCCACCGGGCAGGACCTGTTTGGGACCCAGTACTTC.